The sequence of this T cell receptor beta chain was determined in a study of post-analysis software for immune sequencing data. Study information: Courses of disease covered relapsing-remitting, secondary progressive and progressive-relapsing multiple sclerosis.

This CDR3 comprises 14 residues. V lost 6 bases, J lost 6 bases, and 7 bases stayed unmatched. Notes on the study in general: Controls significantly exceeded multiple sclerosis patients in normalized Chao1 diversity. Relative to controls, patients had five TRBV segments at higher frequency, with TRBV5-6, TRBV5-1 and TRBV20-1 among these. Strong same-batch co-clustering of samples appeared with F measure clustering.

The TCR beta cDNA libraries carried unique molecular identifiers. A population of 1 to 10 million T cells gave rise to roughly 500,000 cDNA molecules. MiXCR was run by TCRdb on the PCR reads, yielding one entry per CDR3 protein. This table has 750,000 to 900,000 distinct CDR3 sequences, around 46% appearing once. A word on this clonotype: Antigen specificity is unknown.

The rearrangement uses TRBV12-3 or TRBV12-4 and TRBJ2-7; 11 bases map to TRBD2. This TCR was sampled from a girl aged 10 to 17 with multiple sclerosis. The material sequenced was blood. The CDR3 loop reads CASSLTGTSGEQYF. The CDR3 bases are TGTGCCAGCAGCCTCACCGGGACTAGCGGCGAGCAGTACTTC.